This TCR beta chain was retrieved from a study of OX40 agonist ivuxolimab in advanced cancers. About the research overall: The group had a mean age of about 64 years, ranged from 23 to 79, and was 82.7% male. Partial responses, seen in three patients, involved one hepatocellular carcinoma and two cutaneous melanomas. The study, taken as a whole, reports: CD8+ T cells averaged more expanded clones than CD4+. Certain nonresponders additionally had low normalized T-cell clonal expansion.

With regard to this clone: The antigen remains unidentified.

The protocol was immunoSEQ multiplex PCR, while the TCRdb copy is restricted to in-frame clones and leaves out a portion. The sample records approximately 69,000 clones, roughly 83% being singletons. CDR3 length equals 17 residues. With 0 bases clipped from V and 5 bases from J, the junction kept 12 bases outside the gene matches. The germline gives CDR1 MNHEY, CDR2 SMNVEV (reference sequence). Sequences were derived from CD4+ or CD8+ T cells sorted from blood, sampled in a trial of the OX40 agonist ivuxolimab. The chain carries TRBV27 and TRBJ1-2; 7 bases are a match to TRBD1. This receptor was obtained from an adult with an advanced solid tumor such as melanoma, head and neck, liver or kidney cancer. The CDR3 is CASSLSMEGAPVYGYTF. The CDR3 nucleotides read TGTGCCAGCAGTTTATCGATGGAGGGGGCTCCTGTGTATGGCTACACCTTC.